This TCR beta chain was sequenced for a study of beta chain features in type 1 diabetes. Turning to this clone: The antigen is not known.

Study results and limitations: In all four CD4+ subsets, TCRB CDR3 length was significantly, moderately reduced in type 1 diabetes. Shorter templates may be favored by PCR, equally so in patients and controls.

Expressed TCRB transcripts were sequenced, since all the RNA that had been isolated was reverse transcribed. TCRdb's table, derived via immunoSEQ multiplex PCR, lists solely in-frame clones and lacks some. The sample has about 160,000 clones; around 63% are singletons. The ends lost 3 bases at V and 4 bases at J; junction bases unmatched: 7. Germline V lookup: CDR1 SGDLS, CDR2 YYNGEE. The CDR3 covers 17 residues. The sample taken for sequencing was naive CD4+ T cells from blood. This rearrangement joins TRBV9 to TRBJ2-1; 13 nucleotides match TRBD2. The receptor comes from a man aged 25-45 years with type 1 diabetes. In DNA form, the CDR3 reads TGTGCCAGCAGCGAGGGACTAGCGGGGCCACCGTACAATGAGCAGTTCTTC. Translating it yields CASSEGLAGPPYNEQFF.